This T cell receptor (beta chain) was found in a study of Ad26.COV2.S vaccination and SARS-CoV-2 variants. This CDR3 comprises 14 residues. Germline V lookup: CDR1 SGHRS, CDR2 YFSETQ. V was trimmed by 6 bases and J by 3 bases, leaving 16 bases between them. This clone has only one observation. TCRdb's copy holds only in-frame clones and misses some; the assay was immunoSEQ multiplex PCR. The data hold nearly 400,000 clones, with 75% to 90% observed a single time. Treatment defined: approximately 18 received Ad26.COV2.S at low or high dose, single or two shots; about 5 received placebo; per-sample allocation not given. Samples came from day 63 after the first vaccine or placebo injection.

This chain uses TRBV5-1 with TRBJ2-7; tentatively, D is TRBD1 (7 bases). The specimen comprised peripheral blood, sampled in a trial of Ad26.COV2.S vaccine versus placebo. This receptor was identified in a person between 18 and 65 years old who received the Ad26.COV2.S COVID-19 vaccine or a placebo. For the CDR3, the DNA is TGCGCCAGCACCCGGACAGGAGGGAACTACGAGCAGTACTTC. Translation gives CASTRTGGNYEQYF.